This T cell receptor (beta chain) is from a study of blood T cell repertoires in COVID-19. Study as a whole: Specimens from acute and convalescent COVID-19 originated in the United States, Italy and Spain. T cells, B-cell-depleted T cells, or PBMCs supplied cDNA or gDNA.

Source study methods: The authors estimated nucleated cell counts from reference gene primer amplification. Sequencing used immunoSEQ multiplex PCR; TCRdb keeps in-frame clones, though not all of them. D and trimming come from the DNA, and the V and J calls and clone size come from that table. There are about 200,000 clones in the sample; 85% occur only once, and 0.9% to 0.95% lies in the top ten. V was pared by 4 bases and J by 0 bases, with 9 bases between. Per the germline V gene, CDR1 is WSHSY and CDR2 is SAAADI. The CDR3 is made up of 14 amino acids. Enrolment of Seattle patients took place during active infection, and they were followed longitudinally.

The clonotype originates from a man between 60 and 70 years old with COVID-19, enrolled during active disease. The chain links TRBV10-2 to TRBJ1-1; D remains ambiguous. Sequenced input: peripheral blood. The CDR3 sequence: CASSVLQMNTEAFF. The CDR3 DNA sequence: TGCGCCAGCAGTGTTTTACAGATGAACACTGAAGCTTTCTTT.